This entry describes one T cell receptor (beta chain). Trimming removed 2 bases from V and 3 bases from J, with 22 bases in between. The CDR3 consists of 18 residues. CDR1 and CDR2 (germline): SGHDN, FVKESK. cDNA came from about 0.5 to 1 ug RNA primed by random hexamers. MiXCR, applied by TCRdb to the immunoSEQ multiplex PCR reads, yields one record per CDR3 protein. Seen here are tens of thousands of distinct CDR3 sequences, roughly 94% observed once, and the top ten hold more than 0.4%. The data were taken from a study of CD8 T cells in Susac syndrome. Sequenced input: CD8+ T cells from PBMCs. The receptor comes from a human donor with Susac syndrome. The rearrangement links TRBV14 to TRBJ2-5, with D possibly TRBD1 on 5 matching bases. The CDR3 region has the DNA TGTGCCAGCAGCCAAATGGGGCAGCCCCCAGTCCGGGAAGAGACCCAGTACTTC. This gives the protein CASSQMGQPPVREETQYF.